These 10 T cell receptor beta chains share one sample of origin, sequenced in a study of human T cells and chemical hapten exposure. Noted time point: patch test 1, 2 weeks after DPC sensitization. The treatment: therapeutic diphenylcyclopropenone sensitization with weekly scalp DPC. From the RACE reads, TCRdb called clonotypes with MiXCR, one entry per CDR3 protein. The data show about 340,000 distinct CDR3 sequences, 6% to 8.5% seen once. The sample in question was whole blood, obtained in connection with sensitization to the hapten diphenylcyclopropenone (DPC). Receptors originate from a woman under 30 with alopecia areata. Some clones in this sample may be carry-over from other donors' samples.

The CDR3 region has the DNA TGTGCCAGCAGCCAAGTGGTAACTGGGGCCAACGTCCTGACTTTC. It translates to CASSQVVTGANVLTF. The V gene is TRBV3-1, the J gene TRBJ2-6; D not resolved. The germline gives CDR1 LGHDT, CDR2 YNNKEL (reference sequence). The CDR3 is 15 residues long. The germline V and J ends were trimmed by 1 base and 2 bases, with 6 bases remaining between them.

This clonotype was seen many times. The chain has TRBV14 and TRBJ2-3; D gene ambiguous. Trimming shortened V by 4 bases and J by 4 bases, and 12 bases separated the two germline ends. This CDR3 has 14 amino acids. Per the germline V gene, CDR1 is SGHDN and CDR2 is FVKESK. The CDR3: CASSPFGLADTQYF. CDR3 nucleotide sequence: TGTGCCAGCAGCCCGTTCGGTTTGGCAGATACGCAGTATTTT.

Worth noting for this clonotype: One end of the junction fails to match germline, which may point to a read error. The gene calls are TRBV7-7 and TRBJ2-2; tentatively, D is TRBD1 (5 bases). Per the germline V gene, CDR1 is SSHAT and CDR2 is FNYEAQ (reference sequence). The CDR3 extends over 16 amino acids. The CDR3 coding sequence is TGTGCTAGCAGCTTTGGGGCTCCACAGAACACCGGGGAGCTGTTTTTT. The encoded protein is CASSFGAPQNTGELFF.

The table lists this clonotype with many counts. The rearrangement uses TRBV5-4 and TRBJ2-2; D remains ambiguous. The germline V and J ends were trimmed by 0 bases and 2 bases, with 14 bases remaining between them. The germline V gene encodes CDR1 SGHNT and CDR2 YYREEE (reference sequence). The CDR3 has 17 residues. The CDR3 region has the DNA TGTGCCAGCAGCTTGGACCTGCTTCTTCCCAACACCGGGGAGCTGTTTTTT. Protein product: CASSLDLLLPNTGELFF. Full variable domain (remainder filled in from reference TRBV5-4 and TRBJ2-2): ETGVTQSPTHLIKTRGQQVTLRCSSQSGHNTVSWYQQALGQGPQFIFQYYREEENGRGNFPPRFSGLQFPNYSSELNVNALELDDSALYLCASSLDLLLPNTGELFFGEGSRLTVL.

This clonotype was seen many times. The CDR3 nucleotides read TGCGCCAGCAGCACTGGACAGGATGCCGATGAAAAACTGTTTTTT. This codes for CASSTGQDADEKLFF. V is TRBV5-1 and J is TRBJ1-4, with TRBD1 matching over 7 bases. This CDR3 spans 15 amino acids. The V gene end was trimmed by 4 bases and the J gene end by 6 bases; junction bases not matched to a gene: 9. The germline gives CDR1 SGHRS, CDR2 YFSETQ.

This clonotype was detected many times. The J gene is TRBJ2-1, the V gene TRBV12-3 or TRBV12-4; D may be TRBD2 (5 bases). This CDR3 has 16 amino acids. The ends were cut back, 6 bases at V and 0 bases at J, with 15 bases in the middle. CDR3 sequence (DNA): TGTGCCAGCAGCGGCCTGGACTCGTCCTCCTACAATGAGCAGTTCTTC. Its translation is CASSGLDSSSYNEQFF.

This clonotype was counted only a few times. The chain's CDR3 is CSVGDGSNYGYTF. The DNA for the CDR3 is TGCAGCGTCGGGGACGGTTCTAACTATGGCTACACCTTC. The chain couples TRBV29-1 to TRBJ1-2; D possibly corresponds to TRBD1 (5 bases). V was trimmed by 6 bases and J by 0 bases, leaving 11 bases between them. Per the germline V gene, CDR1 is SQVTM and CDR2 is ANQGSEA. The CDR3 extends over 13 amino acids.

This clonotype came up many times. The chain has TRBV9 and TRBJ2-7; D not certain. The CDR3 is made up of 14 amino acids. V gave up 0 bases and J gave up 1 base, with 8 bases separating them. Germline V gene sequence: CDR1 SGDLS, CDR2 YYNGEE. CDR3 loop: CASSVGQASYEQYF. CDR3 bases: TGTGCCAGCAGCGTAGGCCAGGCATCCTACGAGCAGTACTTC.

CDR3 sequence reads: CAISDWSASYEQYF. The CDR3 bases are TGTGCCATCAGTGATTGGTCAGCCTCCTACGAGCAGTACTTC. This chain connects TRBV10-3 to TRBJ2-7; D gene ambiguous. The CDR3 extends over 14 amino acids. V was trimmed by 3 bases and J by 0 bases, leaving 9 bases between them. The germline V gene has CDR1 ENHRY and CDR2 SYGVKD.

In nucleotides, the CDR3 is TGTGCCAGCAGGGAGGGCACCAACGAGCAGTACTTC. This encodes CASREGTNEQYF. The chain carries TRBV6-6 and TRBJ2-7; D is possibly TRBD2 (6 bases). Germline-derived CDR1 and CDR2 are MNHNY and SVGAGI (reference sequence). V was shortened by 6 bases and J by 5 bases, with 11 bases between the two germline ends. The CDR3 is 12 residues long.